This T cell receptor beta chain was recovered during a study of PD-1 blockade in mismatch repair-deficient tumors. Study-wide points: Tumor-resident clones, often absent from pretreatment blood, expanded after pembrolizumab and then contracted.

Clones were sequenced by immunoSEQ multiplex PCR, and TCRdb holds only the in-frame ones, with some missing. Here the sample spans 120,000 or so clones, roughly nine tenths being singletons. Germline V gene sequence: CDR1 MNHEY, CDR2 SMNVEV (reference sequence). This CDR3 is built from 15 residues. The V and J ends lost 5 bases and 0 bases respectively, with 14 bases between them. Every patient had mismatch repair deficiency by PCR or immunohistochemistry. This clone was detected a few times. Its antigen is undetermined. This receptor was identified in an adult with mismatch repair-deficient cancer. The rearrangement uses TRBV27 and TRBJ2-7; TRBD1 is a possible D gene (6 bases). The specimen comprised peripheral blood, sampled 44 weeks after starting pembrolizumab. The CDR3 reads CASSARQASSYEQYF. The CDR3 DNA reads TGTGCCAGCAGTGCCCGACAGGCCAGCTCCTACGAGCAGTACTTC.